This TCR beta chain was sequenced in a study of T cell responses to AZD1222 COVID-19 vaccine. The study, taken as a whole, reports: At study baseline, merely more than 5 AZD1222 recipients were seropositive.

A note on this clone: No antigen is known for it.

Data came from immunoSEQ multiplex PCR; TCRdb stores just in-frame clones and leaves some out. The table lists 120,000 to 150,000 clones, about nine tenths of them singletons. Losses at the gene ends were 6 bases for V and 4 bases for J; bases not matched to a gene: 7. Germline values: CDR1 MNHNY, CDR2 SVGAGI (reference sequence). The CDR3 has 15 residues. The sequencing used peripheral blood, collected on day 0 of AZD1222 vaccination. The source is an adult in good health. The chain is built from TRBV6-6 and TRBJ2-1; 9 nucleotides align to TRBD1. DNA for the CDR3: TGTGCCAGCAGCCATGGACAGGGGTTATACAATGAGCAGTTCTTC. It yields the protein CASSHGQGLYNEQFF.